This TCR beta chain was sequenced during a study of CD8+ T cells in alopecia areata. Points on this clone: These gene names are mouse names. The read gets to within 4 residues of the CDR3 end, and the germline J gene fills in the rest.

Germline CDR1 reads NSHNY; CDR2 reads SYGAGN. This CDR3 has 13 residues. The authors sorted pooled cutaneous lymph node cells using CD4, CD8alpha, NKG2D, NKG2ACE and other markers. Isolated RNA was reverse transcribed into cDNA used as the sequencing template. Data came from immunoSEQ multiplex PCR; TCRdb stores just in-frame clones and leaves some out. The sample counts about 18,000 clones, none seen once; the ten largest own approximately 31%. The chain links TRBV13-1 to TRBJ2-5; 7 positions agree with TRBD2. Sequenced: CD8+ T cells sorted from a lymph node. The origin of this receptor is a C3H/HeJ mouse with alopecia areata. For this strain, the MHC haplotype corresponds to H2-k. The CDR3 protein is CASRPTGEDTQYF. Incomplete CDR3 DNA: TGTGCCAGCAGGCCCACTGGGGAAGAC.